This TCR beta chain stems from a study of T cell responses to AZD1222 COVID-19 vaccine (dated by TCRdb to the early 2020s). Study-level background: TCR sequencing was performed for 230 to 250 trial participants, of whom about 200 were given two doses of AZD1222 and around 25 were given two doses of MenACWY control vaccine. Trial participants were enrolled by age into 18-55, 56-69 and 70-plus year subgroups, with approximately 150, 30 and 60 TCR-sequenced participants respectively. The study at large found these results: Participants were mostly white British, with more females than males. The authors suggested clonal diversity may have been underestimated. Reportedly, almost half of the unique spike-specific TCRs recognized epitopes lying outside the regions that are mutated in the B.1.351 and B.1.1.7 variants. In the small 56-69-year group, the increase in depth fell short of significance, most likely because of low power. No day 14 peak-response samples were available, so repertoires were characterized only after the peak T cell response. Conclusions about previously exposed vaccinees are limited because only five to seven AZD1222 recipients were SARS-CoV-2 seropositive at baseline. The whole spike protein was spanned by vaccine-associated CD4 TCRs, and dominant responses were seen in regions 160-218 and 743-854. After two AZD1222 doses, spike-specific TCR breadth and depth were significantly higher than at day 0 and than in MenACWY recipients.

The CDR3 regions of human TCRbeta chains were analyzed by immunosequencing. The original pipeline was this. TCRs in the repertoires were compared against a reference library of SARS-CoV-2-specific TCRs that had been generated with the MIRA antigen-specificity platform. Breadth meant the fraction of unique TCRs that were SARS-CoV-2-associated, whereas depth meant the fraction of total T cells that were SARS-CoV-2-associated. Using the MIRA data, every spike-specific TCR was mapped to the spike region that the TCR reacted to and assigned to either a CD4 or a CD8 class. Log10-transformed breadth and depth values were compared by one-way ANOVA with Sidak's multiple comparisons tests. TCRdb took over this immuneACCESS table, retaining in-frame rearrangements with V and J assigned. Such tables are incomplete; in checked studies, under half of the missing clones stem from an unresolved V gene, and the remainder is unexplained. That table supplies the V and J calls and clone size; D and trimming were determined from the DNA. The sample profile shows 80,000 or so clones; 75% to 95% of them were found once. Together, the top ten hold roughly 4.3% of the sample.

With respect to this clone: Its antigen is still unknown. No base-level quality is on record; no much larger clone is a single base apart.

Inclusive of the bounding cysteine and phenylalanine, the CDR3 is 13 residues long. Only the CDR3 portion is preserved as DNA: 39 bases, with reading frame beginning at the first base. Trimming takes 4 bases from V and 4 bases from J, and the germline ends sit 8 bases apart. The sample's time point label, in plain terms: baseline before first vaccination. The treatment or condition label, as the study defines it: meningococcal conjugate vaccine given as trial control. The vaccinee samples were drawn from two UK trials, COV001 and COV002, one of which was a single-blind randomized controlled phase 2/3 trial testing AZD1222 (ChAdOx1 nCoV-19) in healthy adults. For TCRbeta chain sequencing, PBMC samples were collected from trial participants at day 0 and at day 28 after the second dose.

The source is an adult in good health. This specimen consisted of peripheral blood, obtained on day 0 of MenACWY control vaccination. Rearrangement joined TRBV12-3 or TRBV12-4 to TRBJ1-5; no D segment can be confidently identified. The nucleotide sequence is TGTGCCAGCAGTTCGAAGCAGAATCAGCCCCAGCATTTT. Its amino acids are CASSSKQNQPQHF.